These 4 T cell receptor beta chains originate from one sample sequenced in a study of T cell responses to AZD1222 COVID-19 vaccine. The protocol was immunoSEQ multiplex PCR, while the TCRdb copy is restricted to in-frame clones and leaves out a portion. The sample shows around 150,000 clones, about 91% of them seen only once. This specimen consisted of peripheral blood, obtained 28 days after the second AZD1222 dose. The receptors originated from an adult who received the AZD1222 COVID-19 vaccine.

J is TRBJ1-1 and V is TRBV12-5, with D unclear. V lost 0 bases and J lost 8, with 10 bases in between. Germline V gene lookup returns CDR1 LGHNT and CDR2 FRNRAP. CDR3 length equals 13 residues. CDR3 residues: CASGLVPPREAFF. DNA for the CDR3: TGTGCTAGTGGTTTGGTACCTCCCAGGGAAGCTTTCTTT.

This chain uses TRBV2 with TRBJ2-7; 7 positions agree with TRBD2. Germline lookup yields CDR1 SNHLY and CDR2 FYNNEI. V lost 1 base and J lost 3; bases outside the gene matches: 9. This CDR3 comprises 16 residues. CDR3 bases: TGTGCCAGCAGTGAAGGAGGGAGGGAGGGCCACTACGAGCAGTACTTC. Residues: CASSEGGREGHYEQYF.

CDR3 DNA sequence: TGTGCCAGCAGCCCAGGACAGGGATCGACGGAGGAGCAGTACTTC. Amino acid sequence: CASSPGQGSTEEQYF. This chain links TRBV13 with TRBJ2-7, with 8 bases aligning to TRBD1. Germline CDR1 PRHDT, CDR2 FYEKMQ (reference sequence). With V trimmed by 5 bases and J by 7 bases, 13 bases remained unmatched. The CDR3 consists of 15 residues.

The genes are TRBV7-9 and TRBJ2-1; TRBD2 might be the D (7 bases). Germline V lookup: CDR1 SEHNR, CDR2 FQNEAQ (reference sequence). This CDR3 has 17 residues. The V and J ends lost 0 bases and 0 bases respectively, with 12 bases between them. The CDR3 spells CASSLAGGGSSYNEQFF. For the CDR3, the DNA is TGTGCCAGCAGCTTAGCTGGGGGGGGCAGCTCCTACAATGAGCAGTTCTTC.